The present T cell receptor (beta chain) was sequenced within a study of T cells in Graves' hyperthyroidism and ophthalmopathy. Looked up from germline, CDR1 is MNHNS and CDR2 is SASEGT. V dropped 6 bases and J dropped 4 bases, with 12 bases sitting between them. This CDR3 is built from 13 residues. TCR beta CDR3 region amplification was performed from RNA transcripts. HTBI primers drove first-round RT-PCR of the TCR CDR3. TCRdb re-analysed the multiplex PCR reads in MiXCR, keeping a single row per CDR3 protein. The repertoire holds some 400,000 distinct CDR3 sequences, with approximately 12% as singletons. Uncontrolled infection, other autoimmune disease, pregnancy and lactation each barred patients from inclusion. Clinicians diagnosed patients from clinical symptoms, serum thyroxine and TRAb, thyroid ultrasound and orbital computed tomography. The PBMCs studied were ones that came from 10 ml fresh peripheral blood.

This clonotype has just a few counts. The V gene is TRBV6-1, the J gene TRBJ1-2; tentatively, D is TRBD1 (6 bases). Material: blood. This receptor was obtained from a man between 25 and 39 years old with Graves' hyperthyroidism that later progressed to Graves' ophthalmopathy. This CDR3 reads CASRAGVAYGYTF. The DNA of the CDR3 is TGTGCCAGCAGGGCAGGGGTGGCCTATGGCTACACCTTC.